This TCR beta chain was found in a study of blood T cell repertoires in COVID-19. Using immunoSEQ multiplex PCR, the repertoire was profiled, and TCRdb retains in-frame clones only, with some absent. The sample records a few hundred thousand clones, 70% to 90% being singletons. The material sequenced was PBMCs or T cells enriched from blood (not recorded which). This receptor was identified in a woman aged 45-60 years who had recovered from COVID-19.

In DNA form, the CDR3 reads TGCGCCAGCAGCTTGGAAGGGAGCGGGAGTGCGGCGCAGTATTTT. Protein: CASSLEGSGSAAQYF. This chain joins TRBV5-1 and TRBJ2-3, with 8 nucleotides matching TRBD2. Germline V lookup: CDR1 SGHRS, CDR2 YFSETQ. V was clipped by 0 bases and J by 10 bases; unmatched bases: 10. CDR3 length: 15 residues.